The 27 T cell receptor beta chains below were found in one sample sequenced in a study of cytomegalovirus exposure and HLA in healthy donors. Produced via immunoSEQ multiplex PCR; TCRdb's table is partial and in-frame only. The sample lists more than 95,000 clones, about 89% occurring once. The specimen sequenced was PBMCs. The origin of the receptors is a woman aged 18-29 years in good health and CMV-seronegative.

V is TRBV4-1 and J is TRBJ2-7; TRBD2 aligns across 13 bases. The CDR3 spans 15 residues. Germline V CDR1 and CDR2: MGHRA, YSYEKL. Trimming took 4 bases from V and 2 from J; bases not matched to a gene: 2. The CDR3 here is CASSPGTSGAYEQYF. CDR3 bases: TGCGCCAGCAGCCCAGGGACTAGCGGGGCCTACGAGCAGTACTTC.

Here the CDR3 DNA reads TGTGCCAGTAGTATTAATAGACTAGCGGGGTACAATGAGCAGTTCTTC. This encodes CASSINRLAGYNEQFF. The genes are TRBV19 and TRBJ2-1, with 11 positions matching TRBD2. The V gene's germline CDR1 is LNHDA and CDR2 SQIVND (reference sequence). Trimming at V came to 3 bases and at J to 4 bases, leaving 5 bases not matched to a gene. The CDR3 length is 16 residues.

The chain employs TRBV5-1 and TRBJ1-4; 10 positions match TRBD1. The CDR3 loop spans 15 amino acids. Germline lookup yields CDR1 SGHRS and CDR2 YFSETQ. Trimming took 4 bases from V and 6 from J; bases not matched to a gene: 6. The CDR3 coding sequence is TGCGCCAGCAGCGAGACCGGGACAGGGGATGAAAAACTGTTTTTT. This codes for CASSETGTGDEKLFF.

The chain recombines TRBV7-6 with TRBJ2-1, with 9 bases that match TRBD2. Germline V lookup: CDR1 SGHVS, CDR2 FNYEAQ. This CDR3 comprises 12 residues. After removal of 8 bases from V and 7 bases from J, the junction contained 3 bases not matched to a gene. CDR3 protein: CASEAGGNEQFF. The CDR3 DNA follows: TGTGCCAGCGAGGCGGGAGGGAATGAGCAGTTCTTC.

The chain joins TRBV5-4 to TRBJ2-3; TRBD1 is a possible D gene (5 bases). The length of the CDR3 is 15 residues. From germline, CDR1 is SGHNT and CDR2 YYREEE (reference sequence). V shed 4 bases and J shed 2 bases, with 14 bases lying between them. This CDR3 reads CASSGASASTDTQYF. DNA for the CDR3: TGTGCCAGCAGCGGGGCCTCGGCCTCCACAGATACGCAGTATTTT.

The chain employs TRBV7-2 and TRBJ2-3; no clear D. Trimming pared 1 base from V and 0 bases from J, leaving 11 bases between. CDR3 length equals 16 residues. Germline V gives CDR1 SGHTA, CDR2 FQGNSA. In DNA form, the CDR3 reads TGTGCCAGCAGCTTAGATTGGTCAGTTAGCACAGATACGCAGTATTTT. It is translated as CASSLDWSVSTDTQYF.

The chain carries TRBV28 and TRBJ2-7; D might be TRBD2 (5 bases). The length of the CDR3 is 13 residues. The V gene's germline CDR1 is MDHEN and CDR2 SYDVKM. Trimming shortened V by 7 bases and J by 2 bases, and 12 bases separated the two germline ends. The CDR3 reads CASTDGLTYEQYF. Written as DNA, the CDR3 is TGTGCCAGCACCGACGGACTTACCTACGAGCAGTACTTC.

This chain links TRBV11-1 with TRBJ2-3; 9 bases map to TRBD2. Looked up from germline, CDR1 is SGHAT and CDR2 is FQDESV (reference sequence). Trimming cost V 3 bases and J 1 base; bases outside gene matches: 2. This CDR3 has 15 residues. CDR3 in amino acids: CASSLVAGGTDTQYF. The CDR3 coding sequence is TGTGCCAGCAGCTTGGTAGCGGGAGGCACAGATACGCAGTATTTT.

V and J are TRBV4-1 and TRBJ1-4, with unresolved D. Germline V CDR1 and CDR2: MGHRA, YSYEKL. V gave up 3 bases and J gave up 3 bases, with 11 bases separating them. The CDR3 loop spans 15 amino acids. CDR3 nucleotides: TGCGCCAGCAGCCAGCAACTGCTCCCTAATGAAAAACTGTTTTTT. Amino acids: CASSQQLLPNEKLFF.

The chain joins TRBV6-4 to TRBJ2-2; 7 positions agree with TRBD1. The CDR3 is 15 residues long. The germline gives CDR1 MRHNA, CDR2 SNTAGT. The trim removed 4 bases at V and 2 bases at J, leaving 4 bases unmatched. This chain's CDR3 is CASSAGQTNTGELFF. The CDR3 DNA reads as TGTGCCAGCAGTGCGGGACAGACCAACACCGGGGAGCTGTTTTTT.

The CDR3 here is CASSGTDSYNEQFF. The DNA of the CDR3 is TGTGCCAGTAGTGGGACAGACTCCTACAATGAGCAGTTCTTC. The chain carries TRBV19 and TRBJ2-1; 7 bases align to TRBD1. The CDR3 runs to 14 residues. V shed 5 bases and J 0 bases; nucleotides not matched to a gene: 1. Germline assignment: CDR1 LNHDA and CDR2 SQIVND (reference sequence).

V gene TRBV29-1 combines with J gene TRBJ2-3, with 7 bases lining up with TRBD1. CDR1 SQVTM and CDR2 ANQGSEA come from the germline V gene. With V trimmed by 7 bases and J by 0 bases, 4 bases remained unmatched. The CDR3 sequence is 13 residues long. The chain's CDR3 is CSARQGSTDTQYF. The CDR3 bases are TGCAGCGCTAGACAGGGTAGCACAGATACGCAGTATTTT.

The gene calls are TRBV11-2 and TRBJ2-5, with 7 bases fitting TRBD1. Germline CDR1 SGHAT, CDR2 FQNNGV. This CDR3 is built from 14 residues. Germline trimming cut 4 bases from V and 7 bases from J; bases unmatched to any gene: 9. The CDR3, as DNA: TGTGCCAGCAGCTACCCGGACAGGTCATGGACCCAGTACTTC. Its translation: CASSYPDRSWTQYF.

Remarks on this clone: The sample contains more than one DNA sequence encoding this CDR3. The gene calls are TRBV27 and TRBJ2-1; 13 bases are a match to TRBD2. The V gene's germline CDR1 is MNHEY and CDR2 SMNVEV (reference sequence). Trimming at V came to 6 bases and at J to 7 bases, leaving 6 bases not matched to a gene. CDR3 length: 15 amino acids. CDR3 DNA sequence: TGTGCCAGCAGCCCCGGGACTAGCGGGATTAATGAGCAGTTCTTC. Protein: CASSPGTSGINEQFF.

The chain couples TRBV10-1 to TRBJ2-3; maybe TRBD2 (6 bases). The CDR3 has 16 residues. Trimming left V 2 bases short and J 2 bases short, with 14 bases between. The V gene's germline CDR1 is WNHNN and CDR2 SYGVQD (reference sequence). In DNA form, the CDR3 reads TGCGCCAGCAGTGAGAAGACGGGGGAGGTCACAGATACGCAGTATTTT. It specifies CASSEKTGEVTDTQYF.

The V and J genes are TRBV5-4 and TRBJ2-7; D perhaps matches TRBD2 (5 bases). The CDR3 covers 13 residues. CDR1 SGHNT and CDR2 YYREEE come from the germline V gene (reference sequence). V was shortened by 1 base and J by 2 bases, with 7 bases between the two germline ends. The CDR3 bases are TGTGCCAGCAGCTTGCGGGGTACCTACGAGCAGTACTTC. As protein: CASSLRGTYEQYF.

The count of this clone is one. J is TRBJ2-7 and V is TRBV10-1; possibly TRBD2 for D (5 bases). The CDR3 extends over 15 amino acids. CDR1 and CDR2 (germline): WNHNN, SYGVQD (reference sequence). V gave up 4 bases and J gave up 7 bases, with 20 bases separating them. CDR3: CASSAGLGDLGEQYF. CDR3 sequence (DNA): TGCGCCAGCAGTGCCGGACTTGGCGATTTGGGGGAGCAGTACTTC.

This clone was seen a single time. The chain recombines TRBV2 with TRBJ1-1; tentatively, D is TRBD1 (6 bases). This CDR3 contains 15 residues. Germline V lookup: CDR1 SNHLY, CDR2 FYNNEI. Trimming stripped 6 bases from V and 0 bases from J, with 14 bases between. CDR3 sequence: CASRGAHRVNTEAFF. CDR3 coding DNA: TGTGCCAGCAGGGGGGCCCACAGGGTGAACACTGAAGCTTTCTTT.

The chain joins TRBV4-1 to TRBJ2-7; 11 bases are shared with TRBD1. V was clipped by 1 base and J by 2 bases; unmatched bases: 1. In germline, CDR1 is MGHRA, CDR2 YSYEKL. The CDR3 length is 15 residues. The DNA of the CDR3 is TGCGCCAGCAGCCAAGGGACAGGGGGCACCTACGAGCAGTACTTC. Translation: CASSQGTGGTYEQYF.

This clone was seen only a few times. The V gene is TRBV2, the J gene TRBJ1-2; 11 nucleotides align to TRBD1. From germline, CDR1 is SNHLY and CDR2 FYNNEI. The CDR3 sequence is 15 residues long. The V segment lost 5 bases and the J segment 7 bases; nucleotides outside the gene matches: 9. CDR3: CASSLMDRGRGGYTF. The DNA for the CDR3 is TGTGCCAGCAGTCTCATGGACAGGGGGCGGGGTGGCTACACCTTC.

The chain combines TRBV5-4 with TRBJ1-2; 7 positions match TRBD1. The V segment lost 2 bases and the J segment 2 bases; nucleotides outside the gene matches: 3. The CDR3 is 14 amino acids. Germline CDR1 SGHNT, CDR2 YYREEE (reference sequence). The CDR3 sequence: CASSFLTGNYGYTF. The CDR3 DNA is TGTGCCAGCAGCTTCCTGACAGGGAACTATGGCTACACCTTC.

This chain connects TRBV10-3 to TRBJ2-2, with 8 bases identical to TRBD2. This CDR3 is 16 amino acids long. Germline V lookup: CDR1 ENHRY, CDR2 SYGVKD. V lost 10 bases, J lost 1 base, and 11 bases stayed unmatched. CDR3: CATTPLSGRNTGELFF. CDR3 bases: TGTGCCACCACCCCTTTAAGCGGGAGGAACACCGGGGAGCTGTTTTTT.

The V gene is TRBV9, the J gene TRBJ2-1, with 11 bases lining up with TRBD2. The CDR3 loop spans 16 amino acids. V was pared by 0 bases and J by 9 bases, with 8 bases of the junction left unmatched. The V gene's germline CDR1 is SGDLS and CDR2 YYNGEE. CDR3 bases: TGTGCCAGCAGCGTAGTTTCTAGCGGGAGGTACGCTGAGCAGTTCTTC. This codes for CASSVVSSGRYAEQFF.

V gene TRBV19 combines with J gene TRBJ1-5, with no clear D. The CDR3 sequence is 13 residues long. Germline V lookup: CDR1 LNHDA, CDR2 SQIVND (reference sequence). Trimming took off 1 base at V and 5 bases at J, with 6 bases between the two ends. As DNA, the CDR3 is TGTGCCAGTAGTATAGTTCGCGATCAGCCCCAGCATTTT. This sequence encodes CASSIVRDQPQHF. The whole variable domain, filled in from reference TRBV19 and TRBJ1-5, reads DGGITQSPKYLFRKEGQNVTLSCEQNLNHDAMYWYRQDPGQGLRLIYYSQIVNDFQKGDIAEGYSVSREKKESFPLTVTSAQKNPTAFYLCASSIVRDQPQHFGDGTRLSIL.

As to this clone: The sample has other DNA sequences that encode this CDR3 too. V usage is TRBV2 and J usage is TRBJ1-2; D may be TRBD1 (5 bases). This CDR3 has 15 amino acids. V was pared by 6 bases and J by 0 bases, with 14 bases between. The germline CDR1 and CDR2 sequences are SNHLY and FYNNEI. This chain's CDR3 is CASSQGVRSNYGYTF. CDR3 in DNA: TGTGCCAGCAGCCAAGGGGTAAGATCTAACTATGGCTACACCTTC.

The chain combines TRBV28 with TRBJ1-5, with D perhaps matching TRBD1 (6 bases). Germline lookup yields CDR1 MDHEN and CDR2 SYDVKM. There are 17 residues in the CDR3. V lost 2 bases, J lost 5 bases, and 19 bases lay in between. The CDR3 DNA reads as TGTGCCAGCAGTTTAGGAGCAGGGGAGGGTGAATATCAGCCCCAGCATTTT. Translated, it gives CASSLGAGEGEYQPQHF.

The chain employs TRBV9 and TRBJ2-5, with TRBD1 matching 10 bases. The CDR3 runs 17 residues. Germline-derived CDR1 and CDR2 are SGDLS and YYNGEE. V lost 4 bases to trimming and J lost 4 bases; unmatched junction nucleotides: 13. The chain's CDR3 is CASSTGQGPFLGETQYF. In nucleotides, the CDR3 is TGTGCCAGCAGCACGGGACAGGGGCCCTTCCTCGGAGAGACCCAGTACTTC. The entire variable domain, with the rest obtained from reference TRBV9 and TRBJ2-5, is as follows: DSGVTQTPKHLITATGQRVTLRCSPRSGDLSVYWYQQSLDQGLQFLIQYYNGEERAKGNILERFSAQQFPDLHSELNLSSLELGDSALYFCASSTGQGPFLGETQYFGPGTRLLVL.